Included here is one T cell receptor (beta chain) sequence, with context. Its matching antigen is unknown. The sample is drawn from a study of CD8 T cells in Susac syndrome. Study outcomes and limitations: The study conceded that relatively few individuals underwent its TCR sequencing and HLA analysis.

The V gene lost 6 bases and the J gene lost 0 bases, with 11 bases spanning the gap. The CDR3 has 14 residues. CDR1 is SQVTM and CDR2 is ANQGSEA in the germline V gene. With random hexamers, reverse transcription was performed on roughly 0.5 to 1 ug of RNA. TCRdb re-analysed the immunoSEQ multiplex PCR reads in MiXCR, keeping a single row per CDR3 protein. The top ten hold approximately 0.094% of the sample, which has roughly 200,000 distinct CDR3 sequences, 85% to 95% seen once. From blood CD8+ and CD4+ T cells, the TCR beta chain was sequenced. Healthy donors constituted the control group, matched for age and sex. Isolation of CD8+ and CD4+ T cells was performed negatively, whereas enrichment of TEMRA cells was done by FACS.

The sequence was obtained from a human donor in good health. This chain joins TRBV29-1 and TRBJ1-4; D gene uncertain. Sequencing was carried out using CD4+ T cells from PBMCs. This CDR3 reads CSVETMATNEKLFF. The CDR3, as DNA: TGCAGCGTCGAAACAATGGCAACTAATGAAAAACTGTTTTTT.